The 29 T cell receptor beta chains below were found in one sample sequenced in a study of spatial heterogeneity in lung cancer. A single record per CDR3 protein comes from TCRdb applying MiXCR to the 5' RACE reads. Of thousands of distinct CDR3 sequences listed, 40% to 65% are singletons. Time point reported: sample taken at primary tumor resection. The authors sequenced whole RNA from tumor, nontumor lung or frozen PBMC without sorting. Sample: PBMCs, taken at surgery. Receptors were obtained from a female donor with early-stage non-small cell lung cancer.

A note on this clonotype: Since it is a stray read in a library aimed at alpha chains, this beta chain has a size that is not meaningful. J is TRBJ1-1 and V is TRBV4-3, with D unresolved. The V gene lost 1 base and the J gene lost 1 base, with 25 bases spanning the gap. CDR1 LGHNA and CDR2 YSLEER come from the germline V gene. CDR3 length: 20 amino acids. DNA of the CDR3: TGCGCCAGCAGCCAAGTTTCCCCAAGGGCCGGCGGTACCAGGAACACTGAAGCTTTCTTT. Translating it yields CASSQVSPRAGGTRNTEAFF.

Of note for this clonotype: With the library built for alpha chains, this beta chain is off target and its frequency is not meaningful. The genes are TRBV3-1 and TRBJ2-2; D uncertain. The V and J ends lost 4 bases and 6 bases respectively, with 21 bases between them. CDR1 and CDR2 from the germline V gene are LGHDT and YNNKEL (reference sequence). CDR3 size: 17 residues. The CDR3 is CASSLEPRTGRAGELFF. CDR3 DNA: TGTGCCAGCAGCCTGGAACCCAGGACGGGTCGTGCCGGGGAGCTGTTTTTT. The whole variable domain, remainder taken from reference TRBV3-1 and TRBJ2-2, is DTAVSQTPKYLVTQMGNDKSIKCEQNLGHDTMYWYKQDSKKFLKIMFSYNNKELIINETVPNRFSPKSPDKAHLNLHINSLELGDSAVYFCASSLEPRTGRAGELFFGEGSRLTVL.

Turning to this clonotype: With the library built for alpha chains, this beta chain is off target and its frequency is not meaningful. This chain connects TRBV10-3 to TRBJ2-7; 8 bases map to TRBD2. CDR3 length: 14 amino acids. V lost 2 bases and J lost 6; bases outside the gene matches: 6. CDR1 ENHRY and CDR2 SYGVKD come from the germline V gene. DNA for the CDR3: TGTGCCATCAGTGAGAACGGGAGGGCCATCGAGCAGTACTTC. Translation: CAISENGRAIEQYF.

Comments on this clonotype: This beta chain lies outside the target of a library built for alpha chains; its clone size means little. The chain has TRBV7-3 and TRBJ2-1; D is undetermined. Trimming took off 5 bases at V and 0 bases at J, with 8 bases between the two ends. CDR1 and CDR2 from the germline V gene are SGHTA and FQGTGA. The CDR3 sequence is 14 residues long. As DNA, the CDR3 is TGTGCCAGCAGCAGGGAAAGCTCCTACAATGAGCAGTTCTTC. This translates into CASSRESSYNEQFF.

Concerning this clonotype: This beta chain is a stray read from a library made for alpha chains; its abundance is not meaningful. This rearrangement joins TRBV5-6 to TRBJ2-1; D gene unclear. Germline CDR1 and CDR2: SGHDT and YYEEEE. V was trimmed by 0 bases and J by 5 bases, leaving 6 bases between them. CDR3 length equals 13 residues. The CDR3 bases are TGTGCCAGCAGCTTGGGGGGTGACAATGAGCAGTTCTTC. The encoded protein is CASSLGGDNEQFF. Complete variable domain (other parts from reference TRBV5-6 and TRBJ2-1): DAGVTQSPTHLIKTRGQQVTLRCSPKSGHDTVSWYQQALGQGPQFIFQYYEEEERQRGNFPDRFSGHQFPNYSSELNVNALLLGDSALYLCASSLGGDNEQFFGPGTRLTVL.

In the case of this clonotype: Since the library was made to target alpha chains, this beta chain is a stray read and its abundance is not meaningful. CDR3 in DNA: TGTGCCAGCACCCCAGGCGGGGGGCACACCGGGGAGCTGTTTTTT. Protein sequence: CASTPGGGHTGELFF. V usage is TRBV6-2 or TRBV6-3 and J usage is TRBJ2-2; 8 bases are a match to TRBD2. The CDR3 is 15 residues long. Germline V gives CDR1 MNHEY, CDR2 SVGEGT. V shed 7 bases, J shed 3 bases, and the junction held 7 bases outside the gene matches.

This clonotype was observed a handful of times. Because this beta chain is a stray read in a library intended to capture alpha chains, its abundance should not be given much weight. J is TRBJ2-1 and V is TRBV7-9; 15 bases align to TRBD2. V lost 6 bases and J lost 8; bases outside the gene matches: 14. Germline values: CDR1 SEHNR, CDR2 FQNEAQ (reference sequence). The CDR3 loop spans 18 amino acids. The CDR3 DNA reads as TGTGCCAGCAGACTAAGCATGGGACTAGCGGGAGGCATTGATGAGCAGTTCTTC. Translation gives CASRLSMGLAGGIDEQFF. Full variable domain (missing parts from reference TRBV7-9 and TRBJ2-1): DTGVSQNPRHKITKRGQNVTFRCDPISEHNRLYWYRQTLGQGPEFLTYFQNEAQLEKSRLLSDRFSAERPKGSFSTLEIQRTEQGDSAMYLCASRLSMGLAGGIDEQFFGPGTRLTVL.

A remark on this clonotype: The size of this beta chain means little, since it is a stray read in a library made for alpha chains. V usage is TRBV12-3 or TRBV12-4 and J usage is TRBJ2-2, with D uncertain. The V and J ends lost 5 bases and 5 bases respectively, with 15 bases between them. The CDR3 spans 15 residues. DNA for the CDR3: TGTGCCAGCAGTCCCCCGCGTGGTGGGACCGGGGAGCTGTTTTTT. As protein: CASSPPRGGTGELFF.

As concerns this clonotype: This beta chain is a stray sequence in a library constructed for alpha chains; its clone size is not meaningful. This chain links TRBV20-1 with TRBJ2-5; 7 bases line up with TRBD2. Germline V gene sequence: CDR1 DFQATT, CDR2 SNEGSKA (reference sequence). This CDR3 has 14 amino acids. J gave up 7 bases and V 2 bases, and 10 bases lay outside the gene matches. This CDR3 is CSARSGAGTGTQYF. CDR3 sequence (DNA): TGCAGTGCTAGAAGCGGGGCAGGGACGGGGACCCAGTACTTC.

As regards this clonotype: This beta chain represents an off-target read in a library built for alpha chains; its size is of limited meaning. The V gene is TRBV29-1, the J gene TRBJ2-5; TRBD2 aligns across 9 bases. CDR1 is SQVTM and CDR2 is ANQGSEA in the germline V gene. V lost 7 bases and J lost 2; bases outside the gene matches: 5. The CDR3 consists of 13 residues. CDR3 sequence: CSGSGSYQETQYF. The CDR3 coding sequence is TGCAGCGGTAGCGGGAGCTATCAAGAGACCCAGTACTTC. Full variable domain (remainder filled in from reference TRBV29-1 and TRBJ2-5): SAVISQKPSRDICQRGTSLTIQCQVDSQVTMMFWYRQQPGQSLTLIATANQGSEATYESGFVIDKFPISRPNLTFSTLTVSNMSPEDSSIYLCSGSGSYQETQYFGPGTRLLVL.

As to this clonotype: This beta chain slipped into a library made for alpha chains as a stray read, so its size is not meaningful. The chain links TRBV20-1 to TRBJ2-5; 9 bases are a match to TRBD1. The CDR3 is 15 amino acids. CDR1 and CDR2 (germline): DFQATT, SNEGSKA (reference sequence). V was clipped by 0 bases and J by 5 bases; unmatched bases: 7. The CDR3: CSARDPGQGMETQYF. The CDR3 DNA is TGCAGTGCTAGAGACCCGGGACAGGGTATGGAGACCCAGTACTTC.

In regard to this clonotype: This beta chain represents an off-target read in a library built for alpha chains; its size is of limited meaning. V usage is TRBV2 and J usage is TRBJ2-7; D is perhaps TRBD2 (6 bases). The germline V gene encodes CDR1 SNHLY and CDR2 FYNNEI. This CDR3 comprises 13 residues. Deletions cut 4 bases from V and 5 bases from J, with 12 bases between. In DNA form, the CDR3 reads TGTGCCAGCAGTGTGGGCGGGGTGGACGAGCAGTACGTC. Encoded protein: CASSVGGVDEQYV.

This clonotype has just a few counts. This beta chain is an off-target read within a library intended for alpha chains, so its frequency means little. This rearrangement joins TRBV11-3 to TRBJ2-1; D not resolved. The germline gives CDR1 SGHNT, CDR2 YENEEA. Trimming removed 3 bases at V and 0 bases at J, with 15 bases between. The CDR3 runs 17 residues. Written as DNA, the CDR3 is TGTGCCAGCAGCTTGGGCCGGACCACGAGCTCCTACAATGAGCAGTTCTTC. Translated: CASSLGRTTSSYNEQFF. Together with reference TRBV11-3 and TRBJ2-1, the CDR3 gives the full variable domain: EAGVVQSPRYKIIEKKQPVAFWCNPISGHNTLYWYLQNLGQGPELLIRYENEEAVDDSQLPKDRFSAERLKGVDSTLKIQPAELGDSAVYLCASSLGRTTSSYNEQFFGPGTRLTVL.

As for this clonotype: A library made for alpha chains picked up this beta chain off target, so its size means little. The chain has TRBV12-3 or TRBV12-4 and TRBJ2-7; no definite D call. The V end lost 3 bases, the J end lost 2 bases, and 8 bases lay between the germline ends. This CDR3 has 13 amino acids. CDR3 in DNA: TGTGCCAGCAGTTTTGGCCCAACCTACGAGCAGTACGTC. It encodes CASSFGPTYEQYV.

Worth noting for this clonotype: Little can be read into the size of this beta chain, an off-target read in a library designed for alpha chains. V is TRBV27 and J is TRBJ2-5; the match to TRBD2 covers 13 bases. Germline CDR1 and CDR2: MNHEY and SMNVEV (reference sequence). The CDR3 extends over 16 amino acids. Trimming at V came to 5 bases and at J to 5 bases, leaving 8 bases not matched to a gene. As DNA, the CDR3 is TGTGCCAGCAGTCCCCATCTGACTAGCGGGGGGGAGACCCAGTACTTC. It is translated as CASSPHLTSGGETQYF.

Comments on this clonotype: Because this beta chain is a stray read in a library intended to capture alpha chains, its abundance should not be given much weight. V is TRBV5-1 and J is TRBJ2-3; 9 bases map to TRBD1. The germline V gene has CDR1 SGHRS and CDR2 YFSETQ. The trim removed 4 bases at V and 5 bases at J, leaving 5 bases unmatched. CDR3 length: 14 residues. The CDR3 protein is CASSPDRGRDTQYF. The CDR3 DNA is TGCGCCAGCAGCCCGGACAGGGGACGAGATACGCAGTATTTT.

Note on this clonotype: The library was built for alpha chains, so this beta chain is an off-target read and its size means little. The chain joins TRBV27 to TRBJ2-5, with a possible D match to TRBD1 (6 bases). The CDR3 totals 15 residues. Germline CDR1 is MNHEY and CDR2 is SMNVEV (reference sequence). V lost 5 bases to trimming and J lost 4 bases, with 17 bases between them. CDR3 amino acids: CASSRTPDRSETQYF. Here the CDR3 DNA reads TGTGCCAGCAGTCGGACACCTGACAGGTCAGAGACCCAGTACTTC.

Regarding this clonotype: The size of this beta chain means little, since it is a stray read in a library made for alpha chains. The chain carries TRBV7-9 and TRBJ2-3; no clear D gene. The CDR3 has 12 amino acids. The germline V gene has CDR1 SEHNR and CDR2 FQNEAQ (reference sequence). V was clipped by 5 bases and J by 7 bases, with 10 bases between them. The DNA for the CDR3 is TGTGCCAGCAGCCAGACTGGTTATACGCAGTATTTT. Its translation is CASSQTGYTQYF.

This clonotype was counted between two and nine times. Since the library was made to target alpha chains, this beta chain is a stray read and its abundance is not meaningful. The chain carries TRBV29-1 and TRBJ2-7; maybe TRBD2 (5 bases). V was shortened by 3 bases and J by 5 bases, with 20 bases between the two germline ends. Germline-derived CDR1 and CDR2 are SQVTM and ANQGSEA. The CDR3 consists of 15 residues. The CDR3 DNA reads as TGCAGCGTTGAGTCCCGGAGGCCTTGGGGTGACGAGCAGTACTTC. The encoded protein is CSVESRRPWGDEQYF.

A remark on this clonotype: The library was built for alpha chains, so this beta chain is an off-target read and its size means little. The chain has TRBV21-1 and TRBJ2-7; the D call TRBD1 from the table was never checked on the DNA. TRBV21-1 is a pseudogene. The CDR3 spans 21 residues. The CDR3 region is CASSKRAPGKAPDETIYEQYF. In nucleotides, the CDR3 is TGTGCCAGCAGCAAAAGGGCCCCCGGGAAAGCGCCCGACGAAACCATCTACGAGCAGTACTTC.

With respect to this clonotype: For a library built for alpha chains, this beta chain is a stray read; little rests on its size. This chain connects TRBV29-1 to TRBJ2-1; perhaps TRBD1 as D (6 bases). Germline V gene lookup returns CDR1 SQVTM and CDR2 ANQGSEA. The germline V and J ends were trimmed by 6 bases and 14 bases, with 20 bases remaining between them. This CDR3 comprises 12 residues. CDR3 DNA: TGCAGCGTCCTGACCGACAGGTTCGGAGAGTTCTTC. This codes for CSVLTDRFGEFF.

A note on this clonotype: This beta chain is a stray read from a library made for alpha chains; its abundance is not meaningful. The DNA for the CDR3 is TGTGCCAGCAGGCAACAGGGTCCCGGGGAGCTGTTTTTT. Encoded protein: CASRQQGPGELFF. The chain couples TRBV7-9 to TRBJ2-2, with D tentatively TRBD1 (6 bases). This CDR3 is 13 amino acids long. Trimming shortened V by 6 bases and J by 6 bases, and 11 bases separated the two germline ends. In germline, CDR1 is SEHNR, CDR2 FQNEAQ (reference sequence).

This clonotype was found a few times. Being off target in a library aimed at alpha chains, this beta chain has a size of little meaning. The chain recombines TRBV28 with TRBJ2-5, with a weak D call TRBD1 (6 bases). Germline-derived CDR1 and CDR2 are MDHEN and SYDVKM. With 6 bases removed from V and 2 bases from J, the gap between germline ends came to 19 bases. The CDR3 runs to 16 residues. The CDR3 sequence is CASSTRYRDMQETQYF. DNA of the CDR3: TGTGCCAGCAGCACCCGATACCGGGACATGCAAGAGACCCAGTACTTC. Combining the CDR3 with reference TRBV28 and TRBJ2-5 gives the whole variable domain DVKVTQSSRYLVKRTGEKVFLECVQDMDHENMFWYRQDPGLGLRLIYFSYDVKMKEKGDIPEGYSVSREKKERFSLILESASTNQTSMYLCASSTRYRDMQETQYFGPGTRLLVL.

On this clonotype: This beta chain slipped into a library made for alpha chains as a stray read, so its size is not meaningful. The genes are TRBV19 and TRBJ2-3; no clear D. Germline-derived CDR1 and CDR2 are LNHDA and SQIVND (reference sequence). Trimming left V 6 bases short and J 4 bases short, with 8 bases between. CDR3 length equals 12 residues. CDR3: CASRGPADTQYF. As DNA, the CDR3 is TGTGCCAGTAGAGGGCCAGCAGATACGCAGTATTTT. Combining the CDR3 with reference TRBV19 and TRBJ2-3 gives the whole variable domain DGGITQSPKYLFRKEGQNVTLSCEQNLNHDAMYWYRQDPGQGLRLIYYSQIVNDFQKGDIAEGYSVSREKKESFPLTVTSAQKNPTAFYLCASRGPADTQYFGPGTRLTVL.

As to this clonotype: Since it is a stray read in a library aimed at alpha chains, this beta chain has a size that is not meaningful. The chain combines TRBV7-9 with TRBJ2-7; D possibly corresponds to TRBD1 (5 bases). Trimming removed 2 bases from V and 2 bases from J, with 10 bases in between. Germline-derived CDR1 and CDR2 are SEHNR and FQNEAQ (reference sequence). The CDR3 runs 14 residues. CDR3 DNA sequence: TGTGCCAGCAGCTTATGGGCGGACACCTACGAGCAGTACTTC. Protein sequence: CASSLWADTYEQYF.

About this clonotype: This beta chain is an off-target read within a library intended for alpha chains, so its frequency means little. The gene calls are TRBV29-1 and TRBJ1-1, with D perhaps TRBD1 (5 bases). Germline-derived CDR1 and CDR2 are SQVTM and ANQGSEA. CDR3 length equals 14 residues. With 7 bases removed from V and 1 base from J, the gap between germline ends came to 16 bases. The CDR3 DNA is TGCAGCGCCGCGACGGGGCTGGGGAACACTGAAGCTTTCTTT. Residues: CSAATGLGNTEAFF.

Regarding this clonotype: A library made for alpha chains picked up this beta chain off target, so its size means little. The rearrangement links TRBV12-3 or TRBV12-4 to TRBJ2-2, with 9 bases fitting TRBD1. This CDR3 region has 14 residues. Trimming cost V 5 bases and J 7 bases; bases outside gene matches: 5. The CDR3 here is CASSVDRGGGELFF. As DNA, the CDR3 is TGTGCCAGCAGTGTGGACAGGGGCGGCGGGGAGCTGTTTTTT.

As for this clonotype: The library was designed around alpha chains, so this beta chain is a stray read whose abundance carries little weight. The CDR3 DNA reads TGTGCCAGCAGTCCGGACATCAGCACAGATACGCAGTATTTT. Protein: CASSPDISTDTQYF. The chain employs TRBV27 and TRBJ2-3, with D possibly being TRBD1 (5 bases). The CDR3 totals 14 residues. The germline CDR1 and CDR2 sequences are MNHEY and SMNVEV (reference sequence). Trimming left V 5 bases short and J 0 bases short, with 9 bases between.

A word on this clonotype: For a library built for alpha chains, this beta chain is a stray read; little rests on its size. The chain employs TRBV28 and TRBJ2-7, with D possibly being TRBD1 (6 bases). The CDR3 covers 12 residues. The V gene's germline CDR1 is MDHEN and CDR2 SYDVKM. V gave up 5 bases and J gave up 12 bases, with 17 bases separating them. The CDR3 region is CASSINRDVVYF. The CDR3 DNA follows: TGTGCCAGCAGTATTAACAGGGACGTGGTGTACTTC. Supplemented by reference TRBV28 and TRBJ2-7, the full variable domain reads DVKVTQSSRYLVKRTGEKVFLECVQDMDHENMFWYRQDPGLGLRLIYFSYDVKMKEKGDIPEGYSVSREKKERFSLILESASTNQTSMYLCASSINRDVVYFGPGTRLTVT.